These T cell receptor beta chains were read from a single sample in a study of CD8 T cells in Susac syndrome. TCRdb used MiXCR to reprocess the immunoSEQ multiplex PCR reads, holding one entry per CDR3 protein. The sample includes around 200,000 distinct CDR3 sequences, over 90% seen only once; the top ten take 0.082%. Input material: CD4+ T cells from PBMCs. All receptors come from a human donor with multiple sclerosis. CDR3s include the opening cysteine and the closing phenylalanine or tryptophan. The order of the fields is V gene, D gene, clone size, J gene, CDR3 protein, CDR3 DNA. A D gene is named only where the DNA matches it firmly. The size entry is marked missing in some rows and otherwise reads once, few, many or a size class.

v_gene: TRBV30
d_gene: .
abundance: .
j_gene: TRBJ2-3
CDR3aa: CAWRTSTDTQYF
CDR3nt: TGTGCCTGGAGGACGAGCACAGATACGCAGTATTTT

v_gene: TRBV3-1
d_gene: .
abundance: .
j_gene: TRBJ2-5
CDR3aa: CASSSERVQETQYF
CDR3nt: TGTGCCAGCAGCTCAGAGCGGGTACAAGAGACCCAGTACTTC

v_gene: TRBV30
d_gene: .
abundance: .
j_gene: TRBJ2-1
CDR3aa: CAWSLRGGNEQFF
CDR3nt: TGTGCCTGGAGCCTAAGGGGCGGAAATGAGCAGTTCTTC

v_gene: TRBV18
d_gene: TRBD1
abundance: .
j_gene: TRBJ1-5
CDR3aa: CASGETGQRSNQPQHF
CDR3nt: TGTGCCAGTGGAGAGACAGGGCAGCGGAGCAATCAGCCCCAGCATTTT

v_gene: TRBV30
d_gene: TRBD1
abundance: .
j_gene: TRBJ1-6
CDR3aa: CAWSTGQENSPLHF
CDR3nt: TGTGCCTGGAGCACAGGACAGGAAAATTCACCCCTCCACTTT

v_gene: TRBV7-3
d_gene: .
abundance: .
j_gene: TRBJ2-4
CDR3aa: CASSPTDPPFGPNNIQYF
CDR3nt: TGTGCCAGCAGCCCGACAGACCCTCCTTTCGGTCCGAATAACATTCAGTACTTC

v_gene: TRBV9
d_gene: .
abundance: .
j_gene: TRBJ1-6
CDR3aa: CASSARTGGWSPLHF
CDR3nt: TGTGCCAGCAGCGCGAGAACAGGAGGATGGTCACCCCTCCACTTT

v_gene: TRBV3-1
d_gene: .
abundance: .
j_gene: TRBJ2-1
CDR3aa: CASSQDRDTQQFF
CDR3nt: TGTGCCAGCAGCCAAGATAGAGATACGCAGCAGTTCTTC

v_gene: TRBV11-1
d_gene: .
abundance: once
j_gene: TRBJ1-3
CDR3aa: CASSLGLTGGRFGFQPLGTIYF
CDR3nt: TGTGCCAGCAGCTTAGGGTTGACCGGCGGCAGGTTTGGCTTCCAGCCGCTGGGCACCATATATTTT

v_gene: TRBV7-2
d_gene: .
abundance: .
j_gene: TRBJ1-4
CDR3aa: CASSLGELGKLFF
CDR3nt: TGTGCCAGCAGCTTGGGGGAGCTGGGAAAACTGTTTTTT

v_gene: TRBV7-2
d_gene: TRBD1
abundance: few
j_gene: TRBJ1-5
CDR3aa: CASSLGTGDNRAPQHF
CDR3nt: TGTGCCAGCAGCTTGGGGACAGGGGACAATCGGGCGCCCCAGCATTTT

v_gene: TRBV29-1
d_gene: .
abundance: .
j_gene: TRBJ1-2
CDR3aa: CSARQSPRTNYGYTF
CDR3nt: TGCAGCGCCCGACAGAGTCCGCGAACTAACTATGGCTACACCTTC

v_gene: TRBV18
d_gene: .
abundance: .
j_gene: TRBJ2-6
CDR3aa: CASSRDGGVLTF
CDR3nt: TGTGCCAGCTCACGGGATGGTGGAGTCCTGACTTTC

v_gene: TRBV29-1
d_gene: TRBD2
abundance: once
j_gene: TRBJ2-3
CDR3aa: CSARLAASPGTQYF
CDR3nt: TGCAGCGCCCGACTAGCGGCTTCTCCAGGTACGCAGTATTTT

v_gene: TRBV30
d_gene: .
abundance: .
j_gene: TRBJ1-1
CDR3aa: CAWSVLMPQGNTEAFF
CDR3nt: TGTGCCTGGAGTGTACTTATGCCGCAGGGGAACACTGAAGCTTTCTTT

v_gene: TRBV20-1
d_gene: .
abundance: .
j_gene: TRBJ2-1
CDR3aa: CSARPHNEQFF
CDR3nt: TGCAGTGCCCGCCCCCACAATGAGCAGTTCTTC

v_gene: TRBV27
d_gene: .
abundance: .
j_gene: TRBJ1-5
CDR3aa: CASSVEVRQPQHF
CDR3nt: TGTGCCAGCAGTGTGGAAGTGAGGCAGCCCCAGCATTTT

v_gene: TRBV11-3
d_gene: .
abundance: .
j_gene: TRBJ2-1
CDR3aa: CASSFTSLYNEQFF
CDR3nt: TGTGCCAGCAGCTTTACTAGCCTCTACAATGAGCAGTTCTTC

v_gene: TRBV30
d_gene: TRBD2
abundance: .
j_gene: TRBJ2-5
CDR3aa: CAWSGLADETQYF
CDR3nt: TGTGCCTGGAGTGGACTAGCGGATGAGACCCAGTACTTC

v_gene: TRBV2
d_gene: .
abundance: .
j_gene: TRBJ2-1
CDR3aa: CASIRDGGREQFF
CDR3nt: TGTGCCAGCATTAGAGATGGGGGTCGGGAGCAGTTCTTC

v_gene: TRBV12-3/TRBV12-4
d_gene: .
abundance: .
j_gene: TRBJ1-5
CDR3aa: CASSLIWGQPQHF
CDR3nt: TGTGCCAGCAGTTTAATCTGGGGTCAGCCCCAGCATTTT

v_gene: TRBV27
d_gene: TRBD1
abundance: .
j_gene: TRBJ1-1
CDR3aa: CASRRDRAGGAFF
CDR3nt: TGTGCCAGCAGGAGGGACAGGGCTGGGGGAGCTTTCTTT

v_gene: TRBV6-5
d_gene: .
abundance: .
j_gene: TRBJ2-5
CDR3aa: CASRREETQYF
CDR3nt: TGTGCCAGCAGGAGAGAAGAGACCCAGTACTTC

v_gene: TRBV5-6
d_gene: TRBD1
abundance: .
j_gene: TRBJ1-1
CDR3aa: CASSSEGQGGTEAFF
CDR3nt: TGTGCCAGCAGCTCGGAGGGACAGGGAGGCACTGAAGCTTTCTTT

v_gene: TRBV9
d_gene: .
abundance: .
j_gene: TRBJ1-1
CDR3aa: CASSQGEGGTEAFF
CDR3nt: TGTGCCAGCAGCCAAGGGGAGGGCGGCACTGAAGCTTTCTTT

v_gene: TRBV11-2
d_gene: .
abundance: .
j_gene: TRBJ1-6
CDR3aa: CASSLPGPLHF
CDR3nt: TGTGCCAGCAGCTTACCAGGGCCCCTCCACTTT

v_gene: TRBV2
d_gene: TRBD1
abundance: few
j_gene: TRBJ2-5
CDR3aa: CASSQRTGQETQYF
CDR3nt: TGTGCCAGCAGTCAACGGACAGGCCAAGAGACCCAGTACTTC